What follows is one TCR beta chain and its context. The sample holds a few counts of this clone. Its antigen specificity is not known. Per-nucleotide qualities are absent, and no much larger clonotype sits a single base away. This specimen belongs to a study of metastatic and nonmetastatic thyroid tumors (dated by TCRdb to 2020 to 2022). Notes on the research overall: The researchers compared repertoires between peripheral blood samples and tumor or nodule tissue samples from patients with malignant or benign thyroid disease. Paper-wide results and their limitations: In both blood and tumor samples, TCR beta diversity was reported to be significantly higher in malignant tumors than in benign nodules.

CDR1 and CDR2 are read off the germline V gene as SQVTM and ANQGSEA. The CDR3 starts with the cysteine, ends with the phenylalanine, and has 13 residues. Only the CDR3 DNA is retained, 39 bases long and in frame from the first base. V gives up 5 bases and J gives up 7 bases, and the segment between their germline ends measures 17 bases. None of the patients had been given any treatment before thyroid surgery. Patient clinical samples collected from the early 2010s to the late 2010s were retrospectively analysed using T-cell receptor beta sequencing. The library was made by PCR. Sequencing took place on an Illumina HiSeq 4000. High-throughput sequencing was used to profile the TCR beta-chain CDR3 region of every patient. The published analysis was carried out like this. A classifier to discriminate distant-metastatic papillary thyroid cancer patients was built from CDR3 differences across clinicopathological groups. To measure repertoire diversity the researchers used the Shannon index, while the Morisita-Horn index served to gauge how similar the tumor and blood repertoires were. Using fastp at Q25 and MiXCR, TCRdb reprocessed the public reads and kept productive beta chains. Clone size and V and J calls follow TCRdb, not the original study. For this sample the table gives fewer than 100,000 clones, of which just under 15% were detected only once. Clones ranked in the top ten supply around 3.3% of the sample.

The V and J genes are TRBV29-1 and TRBJ2-5; no D gene call is confident. The TCR sequence derives from a female donor with papillary thyroid cancer or a benign thyroid nodule (not recorded which). Some clones in this sample may be carry-over from other donors' samples. Sequenced: blood. The DNA reads as follows: TGCAGCGTTTCAGAGGACCCCGAAGGGACCCAGTACTTC. It translates to CSVSEDPEGTQYF.